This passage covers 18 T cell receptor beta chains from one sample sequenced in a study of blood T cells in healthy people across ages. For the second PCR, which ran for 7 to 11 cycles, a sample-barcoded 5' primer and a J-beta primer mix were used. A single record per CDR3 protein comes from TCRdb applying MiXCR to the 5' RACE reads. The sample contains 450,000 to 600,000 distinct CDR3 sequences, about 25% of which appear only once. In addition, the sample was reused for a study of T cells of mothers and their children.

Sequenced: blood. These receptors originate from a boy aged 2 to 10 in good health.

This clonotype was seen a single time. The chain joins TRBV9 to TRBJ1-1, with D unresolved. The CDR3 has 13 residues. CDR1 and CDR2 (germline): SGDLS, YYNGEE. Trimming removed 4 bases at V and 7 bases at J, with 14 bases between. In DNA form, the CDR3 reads TGTGCCAGCAGCTTCCGAACCGGGAATGAAGCTTTCTTT. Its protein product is CASSFRTGNEAFF.

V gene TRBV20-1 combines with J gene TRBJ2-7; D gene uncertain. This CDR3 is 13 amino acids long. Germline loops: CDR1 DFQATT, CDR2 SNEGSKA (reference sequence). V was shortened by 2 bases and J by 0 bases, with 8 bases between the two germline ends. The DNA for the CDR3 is TGCAGTGCTAGACAGGACGTCTCCTACGAGCAGTACTTC. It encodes CSARQDVSYEQYF.

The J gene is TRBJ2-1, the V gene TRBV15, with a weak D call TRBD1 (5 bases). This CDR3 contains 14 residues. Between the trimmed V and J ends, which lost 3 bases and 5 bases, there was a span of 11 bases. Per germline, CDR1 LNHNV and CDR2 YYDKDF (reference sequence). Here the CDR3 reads CATSSRVEDNEQFF. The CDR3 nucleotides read TGTGCCACCAGCAGCAGGGTTGAGGACAATGAGCAGTTCTTC.

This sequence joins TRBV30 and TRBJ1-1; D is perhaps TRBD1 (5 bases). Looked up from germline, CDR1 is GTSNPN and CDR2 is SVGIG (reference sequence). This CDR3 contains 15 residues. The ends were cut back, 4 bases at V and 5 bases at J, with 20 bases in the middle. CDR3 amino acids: CAWTGLGERVTEAFF. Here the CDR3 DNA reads TGTGCCTGGACAGGGTTAGGTGAGAGGGTGACTGAAGCTTTCTTT.

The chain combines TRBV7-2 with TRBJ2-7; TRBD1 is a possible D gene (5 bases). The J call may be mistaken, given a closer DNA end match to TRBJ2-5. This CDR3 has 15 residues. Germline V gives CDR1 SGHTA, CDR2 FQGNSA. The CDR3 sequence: CASSWGRRNQETQYF. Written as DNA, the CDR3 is TGTGCCAGCAGCTGGGGCCGTCGGAACCAAGAGACCCAGTACTTC.

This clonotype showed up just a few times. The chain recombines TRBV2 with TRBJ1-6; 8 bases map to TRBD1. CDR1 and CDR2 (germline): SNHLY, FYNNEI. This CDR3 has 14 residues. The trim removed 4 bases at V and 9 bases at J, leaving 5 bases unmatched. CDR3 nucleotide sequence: TGTGCCAGCAGTGCCGGACAGGGTGTTTCACCCCTCCACTTT. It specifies CASSAGQGVSPLHF.

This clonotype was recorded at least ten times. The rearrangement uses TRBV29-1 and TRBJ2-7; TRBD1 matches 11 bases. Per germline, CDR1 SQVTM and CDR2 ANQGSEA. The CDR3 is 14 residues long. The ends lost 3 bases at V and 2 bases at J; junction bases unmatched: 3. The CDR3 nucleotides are TGCAGCGTTGATATGGGACAGGGGGCCTACGAGCAGTACTTC. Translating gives CSVDMGQGAYEQYF.

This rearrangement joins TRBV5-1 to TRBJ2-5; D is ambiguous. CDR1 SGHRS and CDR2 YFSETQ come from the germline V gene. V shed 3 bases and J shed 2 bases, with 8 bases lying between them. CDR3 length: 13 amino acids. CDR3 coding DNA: TGCGCCAGCAGCTCGGCAGGACAAGAGACCCAGTACTTC. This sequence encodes CASSSAGQETQYF.

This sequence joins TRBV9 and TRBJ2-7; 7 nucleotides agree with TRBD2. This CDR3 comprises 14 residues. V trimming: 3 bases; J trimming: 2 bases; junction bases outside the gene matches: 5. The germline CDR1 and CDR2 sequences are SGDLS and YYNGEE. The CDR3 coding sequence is TGTGCCAGCAGCGACCGGGACTACCCCTACGAGCAGTACTTC. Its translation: CASSDRDYPYEQYF.

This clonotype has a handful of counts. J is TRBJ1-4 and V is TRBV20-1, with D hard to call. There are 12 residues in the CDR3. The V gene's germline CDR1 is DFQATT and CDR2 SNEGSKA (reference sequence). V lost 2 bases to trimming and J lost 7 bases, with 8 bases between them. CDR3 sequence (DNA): TGCAGTGCTAGAACGGGGAGTGAAAAACTGTTTTTT. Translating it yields CSARTGSEKLFF.

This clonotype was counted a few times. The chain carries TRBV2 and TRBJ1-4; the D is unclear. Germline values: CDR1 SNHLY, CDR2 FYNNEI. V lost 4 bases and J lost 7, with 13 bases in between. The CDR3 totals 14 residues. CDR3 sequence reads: CASSGGRDSEKLFF. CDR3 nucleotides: TGTGCCAGCAGTGGAGGGAGGGATTCTGAAAAACTGTTTTTT.

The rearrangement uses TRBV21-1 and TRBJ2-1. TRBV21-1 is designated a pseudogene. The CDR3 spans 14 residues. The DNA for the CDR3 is TGTGCCAGCAGGTTCCTAGAGGAATTCAATGAGCAGTTCTTC. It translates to CASRFLEEFNEQFF.

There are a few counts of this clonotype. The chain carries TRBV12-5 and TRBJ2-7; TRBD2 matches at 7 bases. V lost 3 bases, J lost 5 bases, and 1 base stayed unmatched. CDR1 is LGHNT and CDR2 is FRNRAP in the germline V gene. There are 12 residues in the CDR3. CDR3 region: CASGFREDEQYF. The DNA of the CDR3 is TGTGCTAGTGGTTTCCGGGAGGACGAGCAGTACTTC.

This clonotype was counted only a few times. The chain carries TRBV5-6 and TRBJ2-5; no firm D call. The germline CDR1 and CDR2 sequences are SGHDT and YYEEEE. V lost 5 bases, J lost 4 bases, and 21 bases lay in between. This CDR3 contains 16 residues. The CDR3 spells CASRALGLGDGETQYF. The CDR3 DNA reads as TGTGCCAGCAGGGCCCTGGGTCTGGGTGATGGAGAGACCCAGTACTTC.

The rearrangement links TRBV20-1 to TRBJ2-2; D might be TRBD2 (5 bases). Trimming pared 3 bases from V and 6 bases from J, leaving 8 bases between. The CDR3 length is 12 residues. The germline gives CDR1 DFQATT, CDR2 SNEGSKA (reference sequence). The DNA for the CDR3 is TGCAGTGCTAGCCCACTAGCCGGGGAGCTGTTTTTT. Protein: CSASPLAGELFF.

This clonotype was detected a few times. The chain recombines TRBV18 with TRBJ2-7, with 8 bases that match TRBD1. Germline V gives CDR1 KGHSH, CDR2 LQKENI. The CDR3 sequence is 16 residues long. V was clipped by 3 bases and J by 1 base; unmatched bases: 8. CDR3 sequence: CASSPDRGIGSYEQYF. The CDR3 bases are TGTGCCAGCTCACCCGACAGGGGTATCGGGTCCTACGAGCAGTACTTC.

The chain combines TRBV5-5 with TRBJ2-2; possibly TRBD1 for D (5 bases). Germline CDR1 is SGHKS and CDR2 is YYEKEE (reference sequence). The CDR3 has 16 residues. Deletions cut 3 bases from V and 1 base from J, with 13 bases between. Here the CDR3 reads CASSYQGGGNTGELFF. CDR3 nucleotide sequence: TGTGCCAGCAGCTACCAGGGTGGCGGGAACACCGGGGAGCTGTTTTTT. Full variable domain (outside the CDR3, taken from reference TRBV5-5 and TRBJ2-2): DAGVTQSPTHLIKTRGQQVTLRCSPISGHKSVSWYQQVLGQGPQFIFQYYEKEERGRGNFPDRFSARQFPNYSSELNVNALLLGDSALYLCASSYQGGGNTGELFFGEGSRLTVL.

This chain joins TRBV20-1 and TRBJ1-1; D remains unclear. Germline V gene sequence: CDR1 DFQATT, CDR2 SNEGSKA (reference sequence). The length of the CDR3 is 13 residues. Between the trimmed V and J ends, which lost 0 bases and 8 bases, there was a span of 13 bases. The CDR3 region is CSARDVEGYEAFF. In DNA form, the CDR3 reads TGCAGTGCTAGAGATGTGGAAGGGTACGAAGCTTTCTTT.